These 17 T cell receptor beta chains were all obtained from the same sample, sequenced in a study of blood T cell repertoires in COVID-19. Some clones are missing from TCRdb's copy, which holds only in-frame ones; the method was immunoSEQ multiplex PCR. The repertoire has some 270,000 clones, roughly 86% of them found once; the top ten carry about 1.7%. The sequenced sample was peripheral blood. The receptors were sampled from an older woman who had recovered from COVID-19.

The rearrangement joins TRBV6-4 to TRBJ1-2; TRBD1 is a possible D gene (6 bases). The CDR3 is 15 residues long. Between the trimmed V and J ends, which lost 7 bases and 1 base, there was a span of 16 bases. CDR1 and CDR2 (germline): MRHNA, SNTAGT. The chain's CDR3 is CASKLNQGLNYGYTF. The CDR3 DNA follows: TGTGCCAGCAAGTTAAACCAGGGGCTTAACTATGGCTACACCTTC.

CDR3 sequence reads: CAISSSGGRTDTQYF. DNA of the CDR3: TGTGCCATCAGTTCTAGCGGGGGCCGCACAGATACGCAGTATTTT. The V call is TRBV10-3, the J call TRBJ2-3; TRBD2 matches 10 bases. Germline V gene lookup returns CDR1 ENHRY and CDR2 SYGVKD. The junction had 3 bases not matched to a gene; V was cut back by 5 bases and J by 1 base. The CDR3 consists of 15 residues.

The gene calls are TRBV11-1 and TRBJ1-2, with TRBD1 matching over 8 bases. V lost 5 bases to trimming and J lost 2 bases; unmatched junction nucleotides: 4. The CDR3 is 14 amino acids. The germline V gene encodes CDR1 SGHAT and CDR2 FQDESV (reference sequence). CDR3 DNA: TGTGCCAGCAGCGGGCGGACAGGGAACTATGGCTACACCTTC. Its translation: CASSGRTGNYGYTF. Full variable domain (outside the CDR3, taken from reference TRBV11-1 and TRBJ1-2): EAEVAQSPRYKITEKSQAVAFWCDPISGHATLYWYRQILGQGPELLVQFQDESVVDDSQLPKDRFSAERLKGVDSTLKIQPAELGDSAMYLCASSGRTGNYGYTFGSGTRLTVV.

This clone was picked up a small number of times. The gene calls are TRBV6-5 and TRBJ1-3, with D possibly TRBD1 on 5 matching bases. The CDR3 extends over 14 amino acids. V lost 2 bases to trimming and J lost 0 bases, with 5 bases between them. CDR1 and CDR2 from the germline V gene are MNHEY and SVGAGI. The DNA for the CDR3 is TGTGCCAGCAGTTACGACAGCTCTGGAAACACCATATATTTT. It codes for CASSYDSSGNTIYF.

The chain couples TRBV19 to TRBJ1-4; D is possibly TRBD1 (5 bases). The CDR3 is 15 residues long. From germline, CDR1 is LNHDA and CDR2 SQIVND (reference sequence). The V end was cut by 6 bases, the J end by 4 bases, with 15 bases between. The CDR3 is CASSRIGGGNEKLFF. The CDR3 DNA is TGTGCCAGTAGCCGTATCGGGGGGGGTAATGAAAAACTGTTTTTT.

This clone was found a few times. The chain uses TRBV5-6 and TRBJ1-1; D ambiguous. CDR1 is SGHDT, CDR2 YYEEEE, per germline. Trimming removed 0 bases at V and 11 bases at J, with 14 bases between. CDR3 length equals 13 residues. The CDR3 DNA reads TGTGCCAGCAGCTTGGGTTCCTGGAGGGTGGCTTTCTTT. It is translated as CASSLGSWRVAFF. The variable domain in full, completed from reference TRBV5-6 and TRBJ1-1, reads DAGVTQSPTHLIKTRGQQVTLRCSPKSGHDTVSWYQQALGQGPQFIFQYYEEEERQRGNFPDRFSGHQFPNYSSELNVNALLLGDSALYLCASSLGSWRVAFFGQGTRLTVV.

This clone was found a few times. The rearrangement uses TRBV5-6 and TRBJ1-2, with D perhaps TRBD1 (6 bases). CDR1 is SGHDT and CDR2 is YYEEEE in the germline V gene. V was pared by 2 bases and J by 7 bases, with 9 bases between. The CDR3 totals 12 residues. The CDR3: CASSLQGSGYTF. In nucleotides, the CDR3 is TGTGCCAGCAGCTTACAGGGCAGTGGCTACACCTTC.

The chain joins TRBV7-2 to TRBJ2-7; TRBD1 aligns across 7 bases. J was trimmed by 3 bases and V by 2 bases; bases with no gene match: 1. Per germline, CDR1 SGHTA and CDR2 FQGNSA. The CDR3 has 13 residues. The CDR3 spells CASSLRQGYEQYF. In DNA form, the CDR3 reads TGTGCCAGCAGCTTACGACAGGGCTACGAGCAGTACTTC.

CDR3 sequence (DNA): TGTGCCAGCAGCCAAGTTGGTCAGGTCCAGGGGAACATTCAGTACTTC. It yields the protein CASSQVGQVQGNIQYF. V and J are TRBV4-2 and TRBJ2-4, with D perhaps matching TRBD1 (6 bases). The germline V gene encodes CDR1 LGHNA and CDR2 YNFKEQ. V was clipped by 1 base and J by 7 bases, with 17 bases between them. This CDR3 spans 16 amino acids.

The DNA of the CDR3 is TGTGCCAGCAGCCCCGTGCCAGGGAAGGCGGGAACTGAAAAACTGTTTTTT. Translated, it gives CASSPVPGKAGTEKLFF. V gene TRBV7-9 combines with J gene TRBJ1-4, with D possibly being TRBD1 (5 bases). The CDR3 consists of 17 residues. V was cut by 5 bases and J by 7 bases, with 23 bases left in between. Germline V gene sequence: CDR1 SEHNR, CDR2 FQNEAQ (reference sequence).

The chain carries TRBV18 and TRBJ1-5; D is undetermined. The CDR3 is 14 amino acids. Looked up from germline, CDR1 is KGHSH and CDR2 is LQKENI. Between the trimmed V and J ends, which lost 3 bases and 0 bases, there was a span of 6 bases. The CDR3 region has the DNA TGTGCCAGCTCACCTAACTTTAGCAATCAGCCCCAGCATTTT. Translated: CASSPNFSNQPQHF. The variable domain in full, with the rest retrieved from reference TRBV18 and TRBJ1-5, is NAGVMQNPRHLVRRRGQEARLRCSPMKGHSHVYWYRQLPEEGLKFMVYLQKENIIDESGMPKERFSAEFPKEGPSILRIQQVVRGDSAAYFCASSPNFSNQPQHFGDGTRLSIL.

The chain has TRBV6-1 and TRBJ1-1; TRBD1 matches at 8 bases. CDR1 MNHNS and CDR2 SASEGT come from the germline V gene. This CDR3 spans 15 amino acids. V trimming: 2 bases; J trimming: 11 bases; junction bases outside the gene matches: 13. The CDR3 DNA is TGTGCCAGCAGTGAATATGGAAACAGGGGGTACCCCGCTTTCTTT. Encoded protein: CASSEYGNRGYPAFF.

The chain joins TRBV7-3 to TRBJ1-6; 8 bases are a match to TRBD1. CDR3 length: 14 amino acids. V dropped 4 bases and J dropped 7; count of bases not matched to a gene: 3. Germline lookup yields CDR1 SGHTA and CDR2 FQGTGA. The CDR3 DNA reads TGTGCCAGCAGCTATACAGGGGGAAATTCACCCCTCCACTTT. Translating it yields CASSYTGGNSPLHF.

The chain recombines TRBV6-5 with TRBJ2-5; 11 bases are a match to TRBD2. CDR1 is MNHEY and CDR2 is SVGAGI in the germline V gene. Trimming cost V 6 bases and J 4 bases; bases outside gene matches: 7. The length of the CDR3 is 15 residues. In nucleotides, the CDR3 is TGTGCCAGCAGGGGGGAACTAGCGGGGGTAGAGACCCAGTACTTC. Protein product: CASRGELAGVETQYF.

This chain connects TRBV5-4 to TRBJ2-5, with a tentative D call TRBD2 (6 bases). Germline V lookup: CDR1 SGHNT, CDR2 YYREEE (reference sequence). Trimming took off 0 bases at V and 3 bases at J, with 6 bases between the two ends. The CDR3 is 13 residues long. The CDR3, as DNA: TGTGCCAGCAGCTTGGGGAGGGAAGAGACCCAGTACTTC. It yields the protein CASSLGREETQYF. Full variable domain (missing parts from reference TRBV5-4 and TRBJ2-5): ETGVTQSPTHLIKTRGQQVTLRCSSQSGHNTVSWYQQALGQGPQFIFQYYREEENGRGNFPPRFSGLQFPNYSSELNVNALELDDSALYLCASSLGREETQYFGPGTRLLVL.

The chain is built from TRBV7-3 and TRBJ2-1; TRBD1 matches at 9 bases. Per the germline V gene, CDR1 is SGHTA and CDR2 is FQGTGA. With V trimmed by 5 bases and J by 7 bases, 12 bases remained unmatched. The CDR3 is made up of 16 amino acids. The CDR3 protein is CASSPPGSGTGNEQFF. The CDR3, as DNA: TGTGCCAGCAGCCCCCCGGGTTCGGGGACAGGGAATGAGCAGTTCTTC.

This clone appeared a few times. The J gene is TRBJ1-5, the V gene TRBV28; 9 bases map to TRBD1. J gave up 5 bases and V 8 bases, and 4 bases lay outside the gene matches. Looked up from germline, CDR1 is MDHEN and CDR2 is SYDVKM. The CDR3 spans 13 residues. In DNA, the CDR3 is TGTGCCAGCCGTACAGGGGGCTATCAGCCCCAGCATTTT. Its translation is CASRTGGYQPQHF.